These T cell receptor beta chains were read from a single sample in a study of post-analysis software for immune sequencing data. MiXCR was run by TCRdb on the PCR reads, yielding one entry per CDR3 protein. The sample holds some 800,000 distinct CDR3 sequences, approximately 44% seen once. Material: blood. Source of these receptors: a girl under 18 with multiple sclerosis. The CDR3 runs from the conserved cysteine through the conserved F or W. A D gene is named only where the DNA matches it firmly. Clone size, where shown, is once, few, many, or a class for clones that have expanded.

DNA	CDR3	V	length	size	D	J
TGCGCCAGCAGCAACGGACTAGCGGCCTACACAGATACGCAGTATTTT	CASSNGLAAYTDTQYF	TRBV5-1	16	.	TRBD2	TRBJ2-3
TGTGCCAGCAGTGGCAACCGACCGACGGTACCACCGAACGCTTTCTTT	CASSGNRPTVPPNAFF	TRBV6-6	16	.	.	TRBJ1-1
TGTGCCAGCAGCTTAGAATTTGGGTTAGCGGGCAATCAGCCCCAGCATTTT	CASSLEFGLAGNQPQHF	TRBV7-2	17	once	.	TRBJ1-5
TGTGCCAGCAGCTTAGCCGGGTCGGGAGGGCCGCTTGAGCAGTTCTTC	CASSLAGSGGPLEQFF	TRBV7-6	16	.	TRBD2	TRBJ2-1
TGTGCCAGCAGCGTCAACCCCGCATCCCCAGAGACCCAGTACTTC	CASSVNPASPETQYF	TRBV11-2	15	.	.	TRBJ2-5
TGTGCCACCAGCAGAGACAGGGGAGGAAACACCATATATTTT	CATSRDRGGNTIYF	TRBV15	14	.	.	TRBJ1-3
TGTGCCAGCAGCACTTCGAGGGTTATCTACGAGCAGTACTTC	CASSTSRVIYEQYF	TRBV7-9	14	.	.	TRBJ2-7
TGTGCCAGCAGCCAAGGTCTCCGGGACAGGGACAATCAGCCCCAGCATTTT	CASSQGLRDRDNQPQHF	TRBV4-2	17	.	TRBD1	TRBJ1-5
TGCAGCGTTGAAGATCGGATGCAGGCCCCCACAGATACGCAGTATTTT	CSVEDRMQAPTDTQYF	TRBV29-1	16	.	.	TRBJ2-3
TGTGCCAGCAGCAGGGCCTCCCAGACCCAGCCCCAGCATTTT	CASSRASQTQPQHF	TRBV12-3/TRBV12-4	14	.	.	TRBJ1-5
TGTGCCAGCAGCCTAGGCCCAACAGGGTACCGGCCCCAGCATTTT	CASSLGPTGYRPQHF	TRBV5-5	15	.	.	TRBJ1-5
TGTGCCAGCAGCTCTGGGGGCTCCTACGAGCAGTACTTC	CASSSGGSYEQYF	TRBV27	13	many	.	TRBJ2-7
TGTGCCAGCAGTTCAGGGGGCCTCACTGAAGCTTTCTTT	CASSSGGLTEAFF	TRBV12-3/TRBV12-4	13	.	TRBD1	TRBJ1-1
TGTGCCAGCACAGGGGCAGGGGAGACCGGGGAGCTGTTTTTT	CASTGAGETGELFF	TRBV7-9	14	.	.	TRBJ2-2
TGTGCCAGCAGTGTTATTGCGTCTGAGACCCAGTACTTC	CASSVIASETQYF	TRBV2	13	few	.	TRBJ2-5
TGTGCCAGCAGCTTACAGACTAACTATGGCTACACCTTC	CASSLQTNYGYTF	TRBV7-2	13	.	.	TRBJ1-2
TGTGCCAGCAGTCCGGGACTAGCGGCACACGAGCAGTACTTC	CASSPGLAAHEQYF	TRBV13	14	few	TRBD2	TRBJ2-7
TGTGCCAGCAGCCAAGATGGGGGACAAACTAACTATGGCTACACCTTC	CASSQDGGQTNYGYTF	TRBV4-2	16	many	.	TRBJ1-2
TGTGCCAGCAGCCCCCGGACTAGCGGGAAAACCAGTCCCTACGAGCAGTACTTC	CASSPRTSGKTSPYEQYF	TRBV6-1	18	few	TRBD2	TRBJ2-7
TGCGCCAGCAGCGCAACACTGAACACTGAAGCTTTCTTT	CASSATLNTEAFF	TRBV5-1	13	once	.	TRBJ1-1
TGCAGTGCGCGTGAAGGGACAGATACGCAGTATTTT	CSAREGTDTQYF	TRBV20-1	12	few	.	TRBJ2-3
TGTGCCAGCAGCCAACGACTAGCAAGTGGGTCAGATACGCAGTATTTT	CASSQRLASGSDTQYF	TRBV9	16	.	TRBD2	TRBJ2-3
TGTGCCACCAGTGATGGGACAGGGTACACCGGGGAGCTGTTTTTT	CATSDGTGYTGELFF	TRBV24-1	15	.	TRBD1	TRBJ2-2
TGCAGTGCTAGAGATAGACTAGCGCCAACCTACGAGCAGTACTTC	CSARDRLAPTYEQYF	TRBV20-1	15	few	TRBD2	TRBJ2-7
TGCGCCAGCAGCCAAGATAGGACTAGCGGGAGTTTGACAGGTACGCAGTATTTT	CASSQDRTSGSLTGTQYF	TRBV4-3	18	.	TRBD2	TRBJ2-3
TGTGCCAGCAGTTACACCGGGACTAGCGGCAATGAGCAGTTCTTC	CASSYTGTSGNEQFF	TRBV6-6	15	.	TRBD2	TRBJ2-1
TGCAGTATTGAAGATGACGGATACAATGAGCAGTTCTTC	CSIEDDGYNEQFF	TRBV20-1	13	few	.	TRBJ2-1
TGTGCCAGCAGCTCCCCGAGGAGCGGAGCCATCCAAGAGACCCAGTACTTC	CASSSPRSGAIQETQYF	TRBV11-1	17	once	.	TRBJ2-5